The sequence of this T cell receptor (beta chain) was determined in a study of blood T cell repertoires in COVID-19. The wider study: Sites in the United States, Italy and Spain provided acute and convalescent COVID-19 samples. T cells, B-cell-depleted T cells, or PBMCs supplied cDNA or gDNA.

Original methodology: Amplification from reference gene primers served as the basis for estimated nucleated cell counts. Sequenced by immunoSEQ multiplex PCR; TCRdb stores in-frame clones only, minus some. That table furnishes V, J and clone size, whereas the DNA furnished D and trimming. The sample yields roughly 60,000 clones, 70% to 85% seen once. CDR1 is LNHDA, CDR2 SQIVND, per germline (reference sequence). This CDR3 has 14 residues. V lost 1 base to trimming and J lost 4 bases, with 8 bases between them. This clonotype was sampled from a man in his 60s with acute or convalescent COVID-19. The rearrangement links TRBV19 to TRBJ2-1; D is possibly TRBD2 (6 bases). The sequencing sample was made of peripheral blood. CDR3 region: CASSIGGVYNEQFF. The CDR3 bases are TGTGCCAGTAGTATAGGGGGGGTTTACAATGAGCAGTTCTTC.